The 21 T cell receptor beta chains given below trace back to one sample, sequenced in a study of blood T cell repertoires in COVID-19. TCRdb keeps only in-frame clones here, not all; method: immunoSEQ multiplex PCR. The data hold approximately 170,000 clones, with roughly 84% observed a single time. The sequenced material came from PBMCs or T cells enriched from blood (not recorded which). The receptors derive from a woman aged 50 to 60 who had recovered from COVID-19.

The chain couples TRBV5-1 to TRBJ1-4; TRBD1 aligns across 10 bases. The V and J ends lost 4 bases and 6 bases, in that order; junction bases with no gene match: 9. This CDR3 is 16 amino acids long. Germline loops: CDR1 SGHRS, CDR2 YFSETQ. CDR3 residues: CASSPTMGTGDEKLFF. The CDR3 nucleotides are TGCGCCAGCAGCCCGACGATGGGGACAGGGGATGAAAAACTGTTTTTT.

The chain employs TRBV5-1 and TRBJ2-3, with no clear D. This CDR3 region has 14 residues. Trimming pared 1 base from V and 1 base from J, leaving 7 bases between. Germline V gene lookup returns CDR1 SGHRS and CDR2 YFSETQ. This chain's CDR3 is CASSLSTGTDTQYF. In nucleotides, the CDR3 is TGCGCCAGCAGCTTGTCTACCGGCACAGATACGCAGTATTTT.

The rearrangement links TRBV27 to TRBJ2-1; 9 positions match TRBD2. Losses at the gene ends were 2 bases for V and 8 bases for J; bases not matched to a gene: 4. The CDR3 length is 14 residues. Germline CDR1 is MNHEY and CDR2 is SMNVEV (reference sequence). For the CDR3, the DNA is TGTGCCAGCAGTTTAGCGGGAGGGTTCCATGAGCAGTTCTTC. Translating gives CASSLAGGFHEQFF.

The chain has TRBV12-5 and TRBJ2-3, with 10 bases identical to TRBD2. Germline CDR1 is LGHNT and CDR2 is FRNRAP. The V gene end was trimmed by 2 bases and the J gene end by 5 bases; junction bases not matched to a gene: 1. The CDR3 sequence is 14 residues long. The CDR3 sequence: CASGLSSGRDTQYF. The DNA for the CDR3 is TGTGCTAGTGGTTTGTCTAGCGGGAGAGATACGCAGTATTTT.

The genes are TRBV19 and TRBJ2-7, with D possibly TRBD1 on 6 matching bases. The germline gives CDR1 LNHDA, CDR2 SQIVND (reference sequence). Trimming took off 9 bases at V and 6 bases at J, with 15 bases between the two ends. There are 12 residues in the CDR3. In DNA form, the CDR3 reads TGTGCCAGCCAGGGGTTGCCTATCGAGCAGTACTTC. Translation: CASQGLPIEQYF.

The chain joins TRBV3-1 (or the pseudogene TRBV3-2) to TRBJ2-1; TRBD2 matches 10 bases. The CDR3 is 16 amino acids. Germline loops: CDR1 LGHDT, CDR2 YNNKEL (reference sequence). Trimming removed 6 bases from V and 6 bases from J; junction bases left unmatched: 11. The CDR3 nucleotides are TGTGCCAGCAGGGCTGAGCGGGGGGGCCTAGGCAATGAGCAGTTCTTC. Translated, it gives CASRAERGGLGNEQFF.

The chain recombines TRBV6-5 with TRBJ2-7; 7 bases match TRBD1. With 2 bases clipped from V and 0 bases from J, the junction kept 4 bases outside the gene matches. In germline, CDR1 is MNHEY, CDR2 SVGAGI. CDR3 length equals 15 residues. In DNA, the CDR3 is TGTGCCAGCAGTTACGGTGAGGGGGCCTCCTACGAGCAGTACTTC. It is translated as CASSYGEGASYEQYF.

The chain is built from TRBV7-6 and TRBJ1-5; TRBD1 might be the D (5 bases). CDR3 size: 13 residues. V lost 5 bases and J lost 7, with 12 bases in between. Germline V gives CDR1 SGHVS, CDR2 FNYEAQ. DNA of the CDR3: TGTGCCAGCAGCCTCAGGGAGGGGCAGCCCCAGCATTTT. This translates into CASSLREGQPQHF.

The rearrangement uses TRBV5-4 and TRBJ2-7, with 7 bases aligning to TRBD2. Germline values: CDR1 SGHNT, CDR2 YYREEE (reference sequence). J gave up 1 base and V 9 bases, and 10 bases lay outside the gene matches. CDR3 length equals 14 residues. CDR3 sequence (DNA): TGTGCCACCAGACGAGGGGAGGGGTCCTACGAGCAGTACTTC. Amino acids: CATRRGEGSYEQYF. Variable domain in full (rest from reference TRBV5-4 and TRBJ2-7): ETGVTQSPTHLIKTRGQQVTLRCSSQSGHNTVSWYQQALGQGPQFIFQYYREEENGRGNFPPRFSGLQFPNYSSELNVNALELDDSALYLCATRRGEGSYEQYFGPGTRLTVT.

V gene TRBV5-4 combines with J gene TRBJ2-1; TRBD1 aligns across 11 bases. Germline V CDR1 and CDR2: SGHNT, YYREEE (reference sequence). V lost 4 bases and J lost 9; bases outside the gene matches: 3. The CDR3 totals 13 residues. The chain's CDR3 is CASSEDRGREQFF. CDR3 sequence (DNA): TGTGCCAGCAGCGAGGACAGGGGGCGTGAGCAGTTCTTC.

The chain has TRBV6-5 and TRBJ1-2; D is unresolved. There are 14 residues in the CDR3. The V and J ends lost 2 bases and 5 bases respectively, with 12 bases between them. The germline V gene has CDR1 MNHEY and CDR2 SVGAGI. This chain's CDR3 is CASSYGRGSYGYTF. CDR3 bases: TGTGCCAGCAGTTACGGACGTGGGAGTTATGGCTACACCTTC.

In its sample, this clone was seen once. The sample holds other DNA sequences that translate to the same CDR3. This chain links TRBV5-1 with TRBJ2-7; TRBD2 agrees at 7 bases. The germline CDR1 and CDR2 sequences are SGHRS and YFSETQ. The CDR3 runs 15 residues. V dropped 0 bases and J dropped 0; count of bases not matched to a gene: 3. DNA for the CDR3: TGCGCCAGCAGCTTGGGAGGCGGGAGCTCCTACGAGCAGTACTTC. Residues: CASSLGGGSSYEQYF.

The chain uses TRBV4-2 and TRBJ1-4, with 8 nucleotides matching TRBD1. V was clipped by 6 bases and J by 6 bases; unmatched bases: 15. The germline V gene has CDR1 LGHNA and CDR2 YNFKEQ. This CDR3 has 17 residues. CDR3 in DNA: TGTGCCAGCAGTTTTGGACAGGGCAGGGAAGGCCATGAAAAACTGTTTTTT. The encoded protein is CASSFGQGREGHEKLFF.

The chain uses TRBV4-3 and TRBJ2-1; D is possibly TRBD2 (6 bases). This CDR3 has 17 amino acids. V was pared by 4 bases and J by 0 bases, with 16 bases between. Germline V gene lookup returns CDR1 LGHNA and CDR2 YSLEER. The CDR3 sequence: CASSPTPRGSSYNEQFF. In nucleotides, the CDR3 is TGCGCCAGCAGCCCAACCCCCCGGGGGAGCTCCTACAATGAGCAGTTCTTC.

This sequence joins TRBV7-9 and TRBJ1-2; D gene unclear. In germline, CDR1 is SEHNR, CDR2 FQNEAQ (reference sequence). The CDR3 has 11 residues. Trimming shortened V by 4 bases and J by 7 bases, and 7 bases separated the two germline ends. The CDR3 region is CASSYAGGYTF. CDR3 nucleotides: TGTGCCAGCAGCTACGCCGGTGGCTACACCTTC.

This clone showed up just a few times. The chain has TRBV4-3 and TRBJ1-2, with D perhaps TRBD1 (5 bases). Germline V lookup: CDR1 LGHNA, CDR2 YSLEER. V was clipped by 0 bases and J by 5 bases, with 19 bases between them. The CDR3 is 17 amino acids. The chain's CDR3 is CASSQDSGGSGRYGYTF. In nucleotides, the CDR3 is TGCGCCAGCAGCCAAGATTCTGGGGGGAGCGGCCGGTATGGCTACACCTTC.

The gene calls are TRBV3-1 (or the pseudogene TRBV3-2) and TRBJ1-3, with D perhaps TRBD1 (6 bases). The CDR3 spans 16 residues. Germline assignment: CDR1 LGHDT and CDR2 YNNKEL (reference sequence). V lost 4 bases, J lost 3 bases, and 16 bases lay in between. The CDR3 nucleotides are TGTGCCAGCAGCCCCAGGGGATTCGGTCATGGAAACACCATATATTTT. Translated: CASSPRGFGHGNTIYF.

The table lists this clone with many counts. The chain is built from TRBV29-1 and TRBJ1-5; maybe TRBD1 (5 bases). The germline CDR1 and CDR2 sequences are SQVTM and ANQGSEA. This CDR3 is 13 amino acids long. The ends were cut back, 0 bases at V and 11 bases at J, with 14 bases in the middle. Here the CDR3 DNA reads TGCAGCGTTGAAGACAGGGCCAATCGGGCCCAGCATTTT. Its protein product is CSVEDRANRAQHF.

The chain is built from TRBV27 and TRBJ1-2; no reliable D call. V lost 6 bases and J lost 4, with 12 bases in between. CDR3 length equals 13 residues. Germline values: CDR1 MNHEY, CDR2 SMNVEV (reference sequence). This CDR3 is CASSPGLSYGYTF. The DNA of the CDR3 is TGTGCCAGCAGCCCCGGACTCAGCTATGGCTACACCTTC.

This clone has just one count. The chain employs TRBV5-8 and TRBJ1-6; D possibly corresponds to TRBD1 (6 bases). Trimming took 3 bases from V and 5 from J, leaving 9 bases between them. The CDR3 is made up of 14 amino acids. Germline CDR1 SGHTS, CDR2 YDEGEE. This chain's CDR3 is CASSSWTDNSPLHF. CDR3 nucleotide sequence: TGTGCCAGCAGCTCCTGGACAGATAATTCACCCCTCCACTTT.

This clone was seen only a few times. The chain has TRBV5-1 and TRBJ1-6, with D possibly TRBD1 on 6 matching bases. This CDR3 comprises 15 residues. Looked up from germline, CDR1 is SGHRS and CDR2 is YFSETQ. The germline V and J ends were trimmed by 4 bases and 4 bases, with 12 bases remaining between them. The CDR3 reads CASSVRTEYNSPLHF. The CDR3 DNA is TGCGCCAGCAGCGTACGGACAGAATATAATTCACCCCTCCACTTT.